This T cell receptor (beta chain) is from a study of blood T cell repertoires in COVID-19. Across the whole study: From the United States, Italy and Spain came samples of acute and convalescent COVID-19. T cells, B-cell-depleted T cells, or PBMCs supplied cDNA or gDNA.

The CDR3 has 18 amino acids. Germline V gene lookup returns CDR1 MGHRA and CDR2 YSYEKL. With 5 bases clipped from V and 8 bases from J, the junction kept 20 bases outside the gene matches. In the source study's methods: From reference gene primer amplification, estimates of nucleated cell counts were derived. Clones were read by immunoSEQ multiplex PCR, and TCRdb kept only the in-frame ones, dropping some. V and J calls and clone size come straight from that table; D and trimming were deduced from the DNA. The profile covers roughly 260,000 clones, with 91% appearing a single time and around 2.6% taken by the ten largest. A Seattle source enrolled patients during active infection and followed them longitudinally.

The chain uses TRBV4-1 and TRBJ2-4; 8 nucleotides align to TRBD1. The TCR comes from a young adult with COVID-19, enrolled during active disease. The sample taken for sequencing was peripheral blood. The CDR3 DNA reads TGCGCCAGCAGCATAACCGGGACAGGTTCCCTACTTTCTGACATTCAGTACTTC. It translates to CASSITGTGSLLSDIQYF.